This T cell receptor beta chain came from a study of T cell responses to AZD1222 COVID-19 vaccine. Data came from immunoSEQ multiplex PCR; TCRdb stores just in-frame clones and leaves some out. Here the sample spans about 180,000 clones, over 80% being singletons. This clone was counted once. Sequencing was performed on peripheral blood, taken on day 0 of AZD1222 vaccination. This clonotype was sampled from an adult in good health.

CDR3 protein: CASSPMGRWAGELFF. The CDR3 nucleotides read TGTGCCAGCAGCCCCATGGGACGTTGGGCCGGGGAGCTGTTTTTT. The rearrangement uses TRBV13 and TRBJ2-2; D assignment may be TRBD1 or TRBD2 (5 bases each). This CDR3 has 15 amino acids. Germline V CDR1 and CDR2: PRHDT, FYEKMQ (reference sequence). The V end lost 5 bases, the J end lost 6 bases, and 16 bases lay between the germline ends.